Listed here are 7 T cell receptor beta chains from one sample, sequenced in a study of blood T cells in healthy people across ages (dated by TCRdb to the mid-2010s). Library prep was done by 5' RACE. These reads were obtained on an Illumina HiSeq 2500. A second roughly 6 to 12 cycle PCR used a sample-barcoded 5' primer and a J-beta primer mix. TCRdb reanalyzed the raw reads on its own, using fastp at Q25 for trimming and MiXCR for clone calling, and kept in-frame beta chains. Every entry covers one CDR3 protein and lists the most common genes and DNA from its rows. This sample is represented by 1.5 million to 2 million distinct CDR3 sequences; 28% of them were singletons. The top ten hold around 7.7% of the sample. The source material was blood. The receptors were gathered from a woman under 40 in good health.

This clonotype turned up a few times. The chain joins TRBV7-2 to TRBJ1-2; D is unresolved. Germline lookup yields CDR1 SGHTA and CDR2 FQGNSA. V was cut by 4 bases and J by 3 bases, with 6 bases left in between. The CDR3 spans 12 residues. The CDR3 sequence is CASSSQHYGYTF. CDR3 sequence (DNA): TGTGCCAGCAGCTCCCAGCACTATGGCTACACCTTC.

This clonotype was detected a few times. V gene TRBV12-5 combines with J gene TRBJ2-5; 7 bases fit TRBD1. Germline trimming cut 4 bases from V and 5 bases from J; bases unmatched to any gene: 4. The CDR3 is made up of 13 amino acids. CDR1 and CDR2 from the germline V gene are LGHNT and FRNRAP. CDR3 protein: CASGSRQGETQYF. DNA for the CDR3: TGTGCTAGTGGTTCCCGACAGGGTGAGACCCAGTACTTC. The variable domain in full, with the rest retrieved from reference TRBV12-5 and TRBJ2-5, is DARVTQTPRHKVTEMGQEVTMRCQPILGHNTVFWYRQTMMQGLELLAYFRNRAPLDDSGMPKDRFSAEMPDATLATLKIQPSEPRDSAVYFCASGSRQGETQYFGPGTRLLVL.

This clonotype has ten or more counts. The CDR3 region has the DNA TGCAGCGTAGAGAGGACAGGGGGTATCTACGAGCAGTACTTC. It translates to CSVERTGGIYEQYF. The V call is TRBV29-1, the J call TRBJ2-7, with 10 bases identical to TRBD1. Germline CDR1 reads SQVTM; CDR2 reads ANQGSEA. This CDR3 has 14 amino acids. After removal of 6 bases from V and 3 bases from J, the junction contained 8 bases not matched to a gene.

The V and J genes are TRBV7-9 and TRBJ2-1, with D possibly matching TRBD2 (5 bases). The germline CDR1 and CDR2 sequences are SEHNR and FQNEAQ (reference sequence). This CDR3 is built from 18 residues. The germline V and J ends were trimmed by 7 bases and 10 bases, with 32 bases remaining between them. The CDR3 sequence: CASTKGDLDESHEVEQFF. The CDR3 region has the DNA TGTGCCAGCACCAAGGGAGACCTAGACGAAAGTCATGAGGTCGAGCAGTTCTTC.

V and J are TRBV5-1 and TRBJ2-2; 7 positions agree with TRBD2. This CDR3 has 16 amino acids. V lost 8 bases and J lost 3; bases outside the gene matches: 13. Germline CDR1 and CDR2: SGHRS and YFSETQ. The CDR3 DNA reads TGCGCCAGTCAACCCACCGGGACTACTTACACCGGGGAGCTGTTTTTT. Translation gives CASQPTGTTYTGELFF.

This clonotype has only a few counts. Since a much larger clone is just one base distant, this may be a read error. The chain links TRBV20-1 to TRBJ1-1; D remains ambiguous. Germline CDR1 and CDR2: DFQATT and SNEGSKA (reference sequence). V lost 0 bases, J lost 12 bases, and 11 bases lay in between. This CDR3 is 11 amino acids long. As DNA, the CDR3 is TGCAGTGCTAGAGATAGGCCATCTACTTTCTTT. It is translated as CSARDRPSTFF.

This clonotype was seen a handful of times. One end of the junction does not line up with germline, which may come from a read error. The chain links TRBV11-2 to TRBJ2-1; D is ambiguous. The CDR3 sequence is 13 residues long. Germline-derived CDR1 and CDR2 are SGHAT and FQNNGV. The CDR3 nucleotides read TGTACCAGCAGCTTTTGGTCGGCCAATGAGCAGTTCTTC. Amino acid sequence: CTSSFWSANEQFF.